This is a list of T cell receptor beta chains from one sample in a study of PD-1 blockade in classical Hodgkin lymphoma. The assay was immunoSEQ multiplex PCR, and TCRdb's table has in-frame clones only and misses some. This sample carries roughly 17,000 clones, about four fifths of them seen once, and the ten largest clones take approximately 15%. Sequenced material: peripheral blood mononuclear cells (PBMCs), taken before the fourth cycle of nivolumab. The source is a human donor with classical Hodgkin lymphoma. The CDR3 runs from the conserved cysteine through the conserved F or W. The D gene is left open where the match is weak. Part of the rows lack a size; the others show once, few, many or a class for expanded clones.

d_call | clone_size | j_call | v_call | cdr3_nt | cdr3_aa
NA | NA | TRBJ2-3 | TRBV5-1 | TGCGCCAGCAGCTTGCAGTCGCCTTCAGATACGCAGTATTTT | CASSLQSPSDTQYF
NA | NA | TRBJ2-5 | TRBV29-1 | TGCAGCGTTGATCAGATGCTAGCGCTTGAGACCCAGTACTTC | CSVDQMLALETQYF
NA | NA | TRBJ2-1 | TRBV10-2 | TGCGCCAGCAAGGACGGACCAGCCTACAATGAGCAGTTCTTC | CASKDGPAYNEQFF
NA | NA | TRBJ1-5 | TRBV2 | TGTGCCAGTAACCCTCCCCCGGGGGACGATAGCAATCAGCCCCAGCATTTT | CASNPPPGDDSNQPQHF
TRBD1 | NA | TRBJ1-1 | TRBV7-8 | TGTGCCAGCAGCCAAGGACAGGGGGACACTGAAGCTTTCTTT | CASSQGQGDTEAFF
NA | NA | TRBJ1-2 | TRBV7-9 | TGTGCCAGCAGCTCCTCCGGACAAAATGGCTACACCTTC | CASSSSGQNGYTF
NA | few | TRBJ1-3 | TRBV7-2 | TGTGCCAGCAGCTCTTCGGTTTCCTCTGGAAACACCATATATTTT | CASSSSVSSGNTIYF
NA | medium-sized | TRBJ2-1 | TRBV11-3 | TGTGCCAGCAGCTTACCACCAGGGCATGAGCAGTTCTTC | CASSLPPGHEQFF
TRBD1 | NA | TRBJ2-7 | TRBV5-1 | TGCGCCAGCAGCTTGGCCGGGACAGGGGGCTCCGAGCAGTACTTC | CASSLAGTGGSEQYF
NA | NA | TRBJ2-1 | TRBV2 | TGTGCCAGCAGTGAACGCCGAATGGGGTCACACCATGAGCAGTTCTTC | CASSERRMGSHHEQFF
TRBD1 | NA | TRBJ1-4 | TRBV2 | TGTGCCAGCGAACCTTGGTCCAGGGGGGGTGAAAAACTGTTTTTT | CASEPWSRGGEKLFF
NA | NA | TRBJ1-5 | TRBV15 | TGTGCCACCAGCAGAGAGGGGGACAACCCATCCCAGCCCCAGCATTTT | CATSREGDNPSQPQHF
NA | NA | TRBJ2-5 | TRBV1 | TGCACCAGCAGCCAGAATGTAAAAGAGACCCAGTACTTC | CTSSQNVKETQYF
NA | NA | TRBJ1-2 | TRBV2 | TGTGCCAGCAGTGAACCCCTCGGGGGGGGGCTAAACTATGGCTACACCTTC | CASSEPLGGGLNYGYTF
NA | few | TRBJ1-2 | TRBV6-5 | TGTGCCAGCAGCCCCTTCAACCAATATGGCTACACCTTC | CASSPFNQYGYTF
NA | NA | TRBJ2-5 | TRBV19 | TGTGCCAGTAGTCTAGCTGGTAACCAAGAGACCCAGTACTTC | CASSLAGNQETQYF
NA | NA | TRBJ1-4 | TRBV7-9 | TGTGCCAGCAGCTTAAATCACCCAACTAATGAAAAACTGTTTTTT | CASSLNHPTNEKLFF
NA | NA | TRBJ1-2 | TRBV2 | TGTGCCAGCAGTGAAGCCCAGGGAACGGTTGGCTACACCTTC | CASSEAQGTVGYTF
NA | NA | TRBJ2-3 | TRBV14 | TGTGCCAGCAGTATCAGGGGCGCAGATACGCAGTATTTT | CASSIRGADTQYF
TRBD1 | NA | TRBJ1-4 | TRBV6-6 | TGTGCCAGCAGGAGGGACAGGGAGGGCGAAAAACTGTTTTTT | CASRRDREGEKLFF
NA | NA | TRBJ1-4 | TRBV10-1 | TGCGCCAGCAGCCCGGGACACTCAACTAATGAAAAACTGTTTTTT | CASSPGHSTNEKLFF
NA | NA | TRBJ2-7 | TRBV12-5 | TGTGCTAGTGGTTTATCAGAGGCCTACGAGCAGTACTTC | CASGLSEAYEQYF
NA | NA | TRBJ2-2 | TRBV5-1 | TGCGCCAGCAGCTTCCGGGGTTCTACGAACACCGGGGAGCTGTTTTTT | CASSFRGSTNTGELFF
TRBD1 | NA | TRBJ1-6 | TRBV14 | TGTGCCAGCAGGGAGACAGGGGTAAATTCACCCCTCCACTTT | CASRETGVNSPLHF
NA | NA | TRBJ2-7 | TRBV15 | TGTGCCACCAGCAGAGATCTGGGCCTCGAGCAGTACTTC | CATSRDLGLEQYF
NA | once | TRBJ1-1 | TRBV18 | TGTGCCAGCTCACCGTCCCCACCATACGGGGCTGCGACTGAAGCTTTCTTT | CASSPSPPYGAATEAFF
NA | NA | TRBJ2-1 | TRBV4-2 | TGTGCCAGCAGCCAAGATCGTCTCAGTGCAAATGAGCAGTTCTTC | CASSQDRLSANEQFF
NA | NA | TRBJ2-1 | TRBV27 | TGTGCCAGCAGTCCCACCGTAGCGGCGGAGCAGTTCTTC | CASSPTVAAEQFF
NA | NA | TRBJ1-3 | TRBV6-6 | TGTGCCAGCAGCCCCGCCGGGACGAAGTCTGGAAACACCATATATTTT | CASSPAGTKSGNTIYF
NA | NA | TRBJ1-2 | TRBV7-8 | TGTGCCAGCAGCTTACCGACACGCACGAGCTACACCTTC | CASSLPTRTSYTF
NA | NA | TRBJ2-5 | TRBV5-1 | TGCGCCAGCAGCTTGGCACTTCAAGAGACCCAGTACTTC | CASSLALQETQYF